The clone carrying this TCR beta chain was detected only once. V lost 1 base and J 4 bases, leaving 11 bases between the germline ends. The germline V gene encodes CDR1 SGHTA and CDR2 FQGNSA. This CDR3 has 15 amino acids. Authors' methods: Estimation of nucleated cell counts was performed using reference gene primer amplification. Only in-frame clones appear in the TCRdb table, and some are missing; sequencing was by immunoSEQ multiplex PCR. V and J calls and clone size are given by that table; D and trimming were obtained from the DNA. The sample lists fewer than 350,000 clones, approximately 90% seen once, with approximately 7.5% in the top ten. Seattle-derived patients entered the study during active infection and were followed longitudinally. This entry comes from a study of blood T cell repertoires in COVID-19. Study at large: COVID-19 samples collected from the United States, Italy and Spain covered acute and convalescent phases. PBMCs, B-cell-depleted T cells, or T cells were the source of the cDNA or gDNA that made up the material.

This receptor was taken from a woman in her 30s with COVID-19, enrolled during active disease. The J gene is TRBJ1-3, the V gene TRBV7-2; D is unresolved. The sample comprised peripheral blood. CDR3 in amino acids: CASSLGPGRGNTIYF. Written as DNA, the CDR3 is TGTGCCAGCAGCTTAGGCCCCGGGAGGGGAAACACCATATATTTT.